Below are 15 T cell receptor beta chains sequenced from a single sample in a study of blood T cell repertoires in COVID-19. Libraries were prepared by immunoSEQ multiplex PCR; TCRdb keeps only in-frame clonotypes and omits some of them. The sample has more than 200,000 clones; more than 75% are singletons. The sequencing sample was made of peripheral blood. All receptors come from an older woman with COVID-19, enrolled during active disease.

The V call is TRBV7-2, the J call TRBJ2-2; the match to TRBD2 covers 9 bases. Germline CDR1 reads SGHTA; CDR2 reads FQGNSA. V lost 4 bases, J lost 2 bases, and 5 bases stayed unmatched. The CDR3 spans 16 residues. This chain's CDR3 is CASSSGLARNTGELFF. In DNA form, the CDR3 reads TGTGCCAGCAGCTCCGGACTAGCGAGAAACACCGGGGAGCTGTTTTTT.

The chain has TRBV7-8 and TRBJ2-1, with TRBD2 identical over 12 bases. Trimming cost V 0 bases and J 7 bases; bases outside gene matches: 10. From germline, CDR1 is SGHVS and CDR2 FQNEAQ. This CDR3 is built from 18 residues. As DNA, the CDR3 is TGTGCCAGCAGCTTAGCTATTCCAGGGACTAGCGGGTTGAATGAGCAGTTCTTC. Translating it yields CASSLAIPGTSGLNEQFF.

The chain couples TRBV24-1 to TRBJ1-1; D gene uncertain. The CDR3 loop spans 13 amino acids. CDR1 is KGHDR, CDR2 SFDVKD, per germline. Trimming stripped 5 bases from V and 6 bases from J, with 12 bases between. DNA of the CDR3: TGTGCCACCAGTGGGTCGGGGAGGGCTGAAGCTTTCTTT. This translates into CATSGSGRAEAFF.

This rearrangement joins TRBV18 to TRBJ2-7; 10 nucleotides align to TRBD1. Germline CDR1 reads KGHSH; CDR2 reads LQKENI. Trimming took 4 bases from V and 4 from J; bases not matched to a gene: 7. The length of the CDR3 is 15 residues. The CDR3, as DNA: TGTGCCAGCTCACAGACAGGGGGCGGTTCATACGAGCAGTACTTC. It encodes CASSQTGGGSYEQYF.

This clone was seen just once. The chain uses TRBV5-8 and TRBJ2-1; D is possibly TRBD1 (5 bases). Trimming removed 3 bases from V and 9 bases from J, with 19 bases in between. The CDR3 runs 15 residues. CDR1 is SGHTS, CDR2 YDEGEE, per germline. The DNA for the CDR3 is TGTGCCAGCAGCTCCTTAGAGGCAGGGATGGGTGAGCAGTTCTTC. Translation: CASSSLEAGMGEQFF. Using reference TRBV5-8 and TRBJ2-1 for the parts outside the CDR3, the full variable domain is EAGVTQSPTHLIKTRGQQATLRCSPISGHTSVYWYQQALGLGLQFLLWYDEGEERNRGNFPPRFSGRQFPNYSSELNVNALELEDSALYLCASSSLEAGMGEQFFGPGTRLTVL.

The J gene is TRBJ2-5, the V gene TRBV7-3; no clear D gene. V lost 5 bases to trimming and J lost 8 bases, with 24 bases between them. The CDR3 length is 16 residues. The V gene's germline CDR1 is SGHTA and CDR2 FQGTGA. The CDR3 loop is CASSPGSGTAGKTQYF. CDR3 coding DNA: TGTGCCAGCAGCCCCGGGTCCGGCACGGCCGGAAAAACCCAGTACTTC.

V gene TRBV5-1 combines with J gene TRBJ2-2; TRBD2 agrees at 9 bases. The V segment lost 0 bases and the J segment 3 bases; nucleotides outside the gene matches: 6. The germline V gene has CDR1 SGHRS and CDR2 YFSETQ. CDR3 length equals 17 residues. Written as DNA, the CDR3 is TGCGCCAGCAGCTTGGCGTTAGCGGGAGTGGACACCGGGGAGCTGTTTTTT. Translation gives CASSLALAGVDTGELFF.

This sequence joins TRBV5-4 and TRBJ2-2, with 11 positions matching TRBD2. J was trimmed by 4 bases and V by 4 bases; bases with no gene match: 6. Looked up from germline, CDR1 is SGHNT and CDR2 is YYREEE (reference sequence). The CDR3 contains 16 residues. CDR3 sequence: CASSPGGLAATGELFF. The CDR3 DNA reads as TGTGCCAGCAGCCCCGGGGGACTAGCGGCCACCGGGGAGCTGTTTTTT.

As DNA, the CDR3 is TGTGCCAGCAGCCAAGGTATCAGGGGATGGACTAGCGGCGTCGAGCAGTTCTTC. It encodes CASSQGIRGWTSGVEQFF. The rearrangement uses TRBV14 and TRBJ2-1; 10 bases align to TRBD2. The CDR3 length is 18 residues. Germline V gene data show CDR1 as SGHDN and CDR2 as FVKESK. The V and J ends lost 1 base and 10 bases, in that order; junction bases with no gene match: 16.

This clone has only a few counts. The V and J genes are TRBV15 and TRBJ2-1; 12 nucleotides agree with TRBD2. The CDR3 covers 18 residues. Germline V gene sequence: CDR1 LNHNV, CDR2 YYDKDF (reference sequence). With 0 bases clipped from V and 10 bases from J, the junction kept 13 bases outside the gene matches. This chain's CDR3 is CATSRDDKGLAGLSEQFF. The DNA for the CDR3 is TGTGCCACCAGCAGAGACGACAAGGGACTAGCGGGCTTGTCGGAGCAGTTCTTC. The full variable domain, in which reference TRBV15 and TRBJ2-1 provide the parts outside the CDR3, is DAMVIQNPRYQVTQFGKPVTLSCSQTLNHNVMYWYQQKSSQAPKLLFHYYDKDFNNEADTPDNFQSRRPNTSFCFLDIRSPGLGDTAMYLCATSRDDKGLAGLSEQFFGPGTRLTVL.

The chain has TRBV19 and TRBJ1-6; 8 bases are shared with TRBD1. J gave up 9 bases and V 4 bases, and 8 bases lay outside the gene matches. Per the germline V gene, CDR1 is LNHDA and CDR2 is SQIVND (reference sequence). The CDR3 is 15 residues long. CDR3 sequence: CASSTSDRAISPLHF. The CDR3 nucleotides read TGTGCCAGTAGTACTTCGGACAGGGCCATTTCACCCCTCCACTTT.

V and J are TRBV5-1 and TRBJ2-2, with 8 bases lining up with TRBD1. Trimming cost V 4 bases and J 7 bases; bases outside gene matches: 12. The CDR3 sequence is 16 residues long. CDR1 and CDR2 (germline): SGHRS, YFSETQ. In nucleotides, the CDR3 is TGCGCCAGCAGCCTACGGACAGGGCGGAGAAGCGGGGAGCTGTTTTTT. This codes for CASSLRTGRRSGELFF. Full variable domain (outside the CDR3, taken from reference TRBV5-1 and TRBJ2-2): KAGVTQTPRYLIKTRGQQVTLSCSPISGHRSVSWYQQTPGQGLQFLFEYFSETQRNKGNFPGRFSGRQFSNSRSEMNVSTLELGDSALYLCASSLRTGRRSGELFFGEGSRLTVL.

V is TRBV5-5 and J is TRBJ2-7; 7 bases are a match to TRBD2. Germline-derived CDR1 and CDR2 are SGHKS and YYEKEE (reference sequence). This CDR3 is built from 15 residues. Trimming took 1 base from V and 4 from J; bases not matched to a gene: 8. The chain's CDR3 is CASSLPEGGIYEQYF. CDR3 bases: TGTGCCAGCAGCTTGCCGGAGGGAGGGATTTACGAGCAGTACTTC.

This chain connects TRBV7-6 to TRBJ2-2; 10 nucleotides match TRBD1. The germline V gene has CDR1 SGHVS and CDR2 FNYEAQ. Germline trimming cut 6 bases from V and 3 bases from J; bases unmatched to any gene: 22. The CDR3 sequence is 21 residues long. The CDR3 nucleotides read TGTGCCAGCAGGGGGACCGGGACAGGGGAACCCCTGGGAGGTCACACCGGGGAGCTGTTTTTT. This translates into CASRGTGTGEPLGGHTGELFF.

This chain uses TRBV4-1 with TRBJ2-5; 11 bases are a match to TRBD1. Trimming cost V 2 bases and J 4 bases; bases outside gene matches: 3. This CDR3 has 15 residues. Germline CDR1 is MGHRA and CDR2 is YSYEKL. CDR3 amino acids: CASSQPGQGGETQYF. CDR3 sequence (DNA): TGCGCCAGCAGCCAACCGGGACAGGGGGGAGAGACCCAGTACTTC.